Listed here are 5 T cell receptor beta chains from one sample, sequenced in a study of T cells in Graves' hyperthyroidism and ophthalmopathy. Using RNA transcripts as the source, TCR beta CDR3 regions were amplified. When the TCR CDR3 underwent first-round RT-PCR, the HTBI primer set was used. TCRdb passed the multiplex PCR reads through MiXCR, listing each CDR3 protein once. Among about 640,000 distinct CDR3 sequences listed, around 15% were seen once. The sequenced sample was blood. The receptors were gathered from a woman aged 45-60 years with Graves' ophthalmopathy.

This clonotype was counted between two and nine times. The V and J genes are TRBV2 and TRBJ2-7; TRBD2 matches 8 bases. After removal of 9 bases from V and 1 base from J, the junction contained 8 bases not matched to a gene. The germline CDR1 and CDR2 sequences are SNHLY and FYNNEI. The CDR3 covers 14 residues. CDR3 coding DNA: TGTGCCAGTCGGGCGGGGGGCTTATCCTACGAGCAGTACTTC. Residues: CASRAGGLSYEQYF.

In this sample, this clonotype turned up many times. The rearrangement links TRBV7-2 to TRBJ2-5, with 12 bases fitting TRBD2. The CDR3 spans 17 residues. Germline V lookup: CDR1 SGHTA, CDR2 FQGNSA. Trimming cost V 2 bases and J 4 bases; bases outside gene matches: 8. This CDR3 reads CASSLTPSGRAIETQYF. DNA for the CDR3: TGTGCCAGCAGCTTAACCCCTAGCGGGAGGGCCATAGAGACCCAGTACTTC.

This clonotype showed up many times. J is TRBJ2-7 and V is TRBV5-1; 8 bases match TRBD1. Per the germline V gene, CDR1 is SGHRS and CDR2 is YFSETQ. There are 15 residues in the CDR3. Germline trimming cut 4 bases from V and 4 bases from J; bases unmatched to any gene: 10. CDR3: CASSTGTGLIYEQYF. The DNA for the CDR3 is TGCGCCAGCAGCACCGGGACAGGTCTCATATACGAGCAGTACTTC.

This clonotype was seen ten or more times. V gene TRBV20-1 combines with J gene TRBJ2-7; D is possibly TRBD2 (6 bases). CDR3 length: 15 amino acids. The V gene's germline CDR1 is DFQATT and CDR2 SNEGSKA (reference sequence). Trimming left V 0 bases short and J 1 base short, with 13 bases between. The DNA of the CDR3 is TGCAGTGCTAGAGATTGGAGGGACCCTTCCTACGAGCAGTACTTC. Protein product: CSARDWRDPSYEQYF.

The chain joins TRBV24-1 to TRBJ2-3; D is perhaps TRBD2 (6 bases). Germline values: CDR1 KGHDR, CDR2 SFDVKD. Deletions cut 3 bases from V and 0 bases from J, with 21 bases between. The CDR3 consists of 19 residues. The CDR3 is CATSDTHPPEGFSTDTQYF. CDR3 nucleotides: TGTGCCACCAGTGATACCCACCCCCCGGAGGGTTTTAGCACAGATACGCAGTATTTT.